This TCR beta chain originates from a study of blood T cell repertoires in COVID-19 (TCRdb year 2020). Some background on the complete study: Collaborator samples came from the United States, Italy and Spain and covered acute and convalescent phases of COVID-19. Samples were obtained from the ongoing ImmuneRACE study (first 160 participants) and from about 1,300 subjects provided by 6 global collaborators. The repertoires were made available in a free public database intended to serve as a resource for research on the immune response to SARS-CoV-2. The dataset comprised deeply sampled blood TCRbeta repertoires from subjects exposed to, actively infected with, or recovered from COVID-19. The material from the prospective study consisted of cDNA or gDNA derived from T cells, B-cell-depleted T cells, or PBMCs. Where available, HLA class I and class II types were taken from metadata supplied by the sample provider and were not determined by assay-based typing. The sample metadata nearly always contained a de-identified subject ID, COVID-19 status, age in years and sex. Broad study findings and their caveats: Clinical and demographic metadata were provided uncurated, with the amount varying by source and participant.

Worth noting for this clone: Its antigen has not been determined. No much larger clone is present one base from it, and per-base qualities are unavailable.

In Seattle, one collaborating source enrolled patients while the infection was active and tracked those patients longitudinally over the course of disease. Collaborating institutions collected whole blood in K2EDTA tubes following their own protocols. Collaborator samples were shipped for TCRbeta analysis as frozen whole blood, isolated PBMCs, or DNA extracted from either sample type. A distance of 13 bases separates the germline ends of V and J, which lose 6 bases and 1 base respectively. CDR1 KGHDR and CDR2 SFDVKD were looked up in the germline V gene. Including the terminal cysteine and phenylalanine, the CDR3 comprises 15 residues. CDR3 DNA is the only sequence kept; it has 45 bases, read in frame from the first base. TCRbeta CDR3 regions were amplified from genomic DNA using the immunoSEQ Assay, a bias-controlled multiplex PCR. Per the source publication's procedure: Within the assay, amplification of reference gene primers was used to estimate how many nucleated cells each sample contained. To quantify the absolute abundance of each unique TCRbeta CDR3 rearrangement, sequence reads were collapsed and filtered. For each sample, productive Simpson clonality was calculated as the square root of Simpson's diversity index across productive rearrangements. TCRdb holds this immuneACCESS table with in-frame rearrangements only. Some clones are missing; in checked studies, unresolved V genes explain under half, and the rest has no known cause. V and J calls and clone size follow that table, whereas D and trimming were derived from the DNA. The sample yields 300,000 to 400,000 clones; more than 70% were counted once. The ten most abundant clones make up around 7.9% of the sample.

Recombination connected TRBV24-1 to TRBJ2-3; a weak D assignment points to TRBD1 (6 bases agree). Sequencing was carried out using peripheral blood. This TCR was sampled from a woman in her 70s with COVID-19, enrolled during active disease. Read as DNA, the sequence is TGTGCCACCAGTAGGGCAGGGGTACGCACAGATACGCAGTATTTT. The resulting protein is CATSRAGVRTDTQYF.